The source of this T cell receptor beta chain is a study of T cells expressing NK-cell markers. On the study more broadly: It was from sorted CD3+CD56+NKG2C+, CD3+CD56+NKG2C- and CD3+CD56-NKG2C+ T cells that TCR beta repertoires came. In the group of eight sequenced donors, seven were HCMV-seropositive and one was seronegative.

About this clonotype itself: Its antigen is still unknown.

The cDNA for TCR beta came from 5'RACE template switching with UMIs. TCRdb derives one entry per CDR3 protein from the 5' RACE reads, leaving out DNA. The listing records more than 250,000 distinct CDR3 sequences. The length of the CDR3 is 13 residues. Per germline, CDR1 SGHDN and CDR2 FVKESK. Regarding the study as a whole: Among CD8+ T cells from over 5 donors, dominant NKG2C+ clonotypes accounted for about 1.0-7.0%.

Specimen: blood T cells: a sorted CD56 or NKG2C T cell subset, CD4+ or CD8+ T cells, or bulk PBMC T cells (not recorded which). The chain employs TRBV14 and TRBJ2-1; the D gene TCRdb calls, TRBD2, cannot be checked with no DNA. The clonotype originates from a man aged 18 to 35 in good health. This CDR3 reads CASSPRLAGTQFF. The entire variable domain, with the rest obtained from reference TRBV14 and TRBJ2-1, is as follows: EAGVTQFPSHSVIEKGQTVTLRCDPISGHDNLYWYRRVMGKEIKFLLHFVKESKQDESGMPNNRFLAERTGGTYSTLKVQPAELEDSGVYFCASSPRLAGTQFFGPGTRLTVL.